This T cell receptor beta chain was recovered during a study of T cell responses to AZD1222 COVID-19 vaccine. Findings and limits, study-wide: Scientists sampled the repertoires only once the peak T cell response had passed. Spike-wide coverage was observed for vaccine-associated CD4 TCRs, with dominant responses at 160-218 and 743-854. Spike-specific TCR breadth and depth grew following two AZD1222 doses. Only six people who got AZD1222 tested seropositive at baseline.

The method was immunoSEQ multiplex PCR; TCRdb's version includes in-frame clones alone and lacks a portion of them. This table has roughly 140,000 clones, over 70% appearing once. Per germline, CDR1 MNHEY and CDR2 SVGAGI. CDR3 length: 14 residues. V was clipped by 6 bases and J by 2 bases, with 14 bases between them. Comment on this clone: No antigen is known for it.

This receptor was identified in an adult who received the AZD1222 COVID-19 vaccine. Sequencing was performed on peripheral blood, taken 28 days after the second AZD1222 dose. J is TRBJ2-7 and V is TRBV6-5; possibly TRBD1 for D (5 bases). CDR3 coding DNA: TGTGCCAGCAGATCGACAGAGCGCACCTACGAGCAGTACTTC. This encodes CASRSTERTYEQYF.